The 30 T cell receptor beta chains given below trace back to one sample, sequenced in a study of beta chain features in type 1 diabetes. Expressed TCRB transcripts got sequenced, as all isolated RNA was reverse transcribed. Here immunoSEQ multiplex PCR was the method, and the copy in TCRdb shows in-frame clones only, minus some. The sample consists of under 500,000 clones, approximately 28% of them appearing once. Sequencing used naive CD4+ T cells from blood. The receptor set was obtained from a man between 18 and 35 years old in good health.

This chain uses TRBV27 with TRBJ2-7; D call uncertain. Germline CDR1 and CDR2: MNHEY and SMNVEV (reference sequence). The V and J ends lost 0 bases and 1 base respectively, with 7 bases between them. The CDR3 has 14 amino acids. The CDR3 protein is CASSLSVSSYEQYF. CDR3 sequence (DNA): TGTGCCAGCAGTTTATCGGTGTCGTCCTACGAGCAGTACTTC.

This rearrangement joins TRBV7-9 to TRBJ2-3; the D is unclear. The CDR3 is 13 residues long. Trimming pared 7 bases from V and 9 bases from J, leaving 17 bases between. Germline assignment: CDR1 SEHNR and CDR2 FQNEAQ (reference sequence). Here the CDR3 reads CASTVLMSGTQYF. The DNA of the CDR3 is TGTGCCAGCACCGTACTAATGTCAGGAACGCAGTATTTT.

Only a few counts were recorded for this clone. This chain links TRBV29-1 with TRBJ2-3; D unclear. The germline V and J ends were trimmed by 1 base and 4 bases, with 6 bases remaining between them. Germline assignment: CDR1 SQVTM and CDR2 ANQGSEA. The CDR3 consists of 12 residues. In nucleotides, the CDR3 is TGCAGCGTTGAAGGGCTACCAGATACGCAGTATTTT. Translating gives CSVEGLPDTQYF.

Here the CDR3 DNA reads TGCAGCGTTGGCGCGGTGAGAGCGGGGACAGATACGCAGTATTTT. Residues: CSVGAVRAGTDTQYF. This chain links TRBV29-1 with TRBJ2-3; 7 bases line up with TRBD2. This CDR3 spans 15 amino acids. Germline values: CDR1 SQVTM, CDR2 ANQGSEA. V gave up 4 bases and J gave up 3 bases; unmatched junction bases: 10.

The chain uses TRBV29-1 and TRBJ2-1; TRBD2 might be the D (5 bases). There are 14 residues in the CDR3. CDR1 SQVTM and CDR2 ANQGSEA come from the germline V gene. V lost 6 bases to trimming and J lost 1 base, with 13 bases between them. DNA for the CDR3: TGCAGCGTCACGACCCAGCGGTCCTACAATGAGCAGTTCTTC. This sequence encodes CSVTTQRSYNEQFF.

This clone was detected only a few times. V usage is TRBV7-2 and J usage is TRBJ2-7; D is unresolved. The CDR3 is 13 residues long. Germline V gene data show CDR1 as SGHTA and CDR2 as FQGNSA. Trimming removed 5 bases at V and 2 bases at J, with 10 bases between. CDR3 bases: TGTGCCAGCAGCACCGGACGAGCCTACGAGCAGTACTTC. Amino acid sequence: CASSTGRAYEQYF.

This clone came up a few times. The chain combines TRBV18 with TRBJ2-1, with D unclear. Germline assignment: CDR1 KGHSH and CDR2 LQKENI. The V and J ends lost 1 base and 4 bases respectively, with 5 bases between them. There are 13 residues in the CDR3. CDR3 in DNA: TGTGCCAGCTCACCACGGGTATACAATGAGCAGTTCTTC. Protein sequence: CASSPRVYNEQFF. Variable domain in full (rest from reference TRBV18 and TRBJ2-1): NAGVMQNPRHLVRRRGQEARLRCSPMKGHSHVYWYRQLPEEGLKFMVYLQKENIIDESGMPKERFSAEFPKEGPSILRIQQVVRGDSAAYFCASSPRVYNEQFFGPGTRLTVL.

V is TRBV30 and J is TRBJ1-5; 7 nucleotides align to TRBD1. V lost 2 bases to trimming and J lost 3 bases; unmatched junction nucleotides: 7. In germline, CDR1 is GTSNPN, CDR2 SVGIG (reference sequence). The CDR3 is made up of 15 amino acids. The CDR3 DNA sequence: TGTGCCTGGAGTACAAAACAGGGGACCAATCAGCCCCAGCATTTT. Translated: CAWSTKQGTNQPQHF.

This clone has just a few counts. The chain combines TRBV5-1 with TRBJ2-2; D not resolved. The V gene's germline CDR1 is SGHRS and CDR2 YFSETQ. Trimming removed 4 bases from V and 5 bases from J, with 6 bases in between. This CDR3 contains 12 residues. The DNA for the CDR3 is TGCGCCAGCAGCGAATCTACCGGGGAGCTGTTTTTT. This translates into CASSESTGELFF.

The chain has TRBV6-5 and TRBJ2-3; 7 bases align to TRBD2. The V gene end was trimmed by 5 bases and the J gene end by 7 bases; junction bases not matched to a gene: 6. Germline loops: CDR1 MNHEY, CDR2 SVGAGI. The CDR3 consists of 13 residues. In DNA form, the CDR3 reads TGTGCCAGCAGTCCGAGACTAGCCTATACGCAGTATTTT. This gives the protein CASSPRLAYTQYF.

This clone was observed a handful of times. This chain uses TRBV9 with TRBJ2-6; a possible D gene is TRBD2 (5 bases). V lost 2 bases and J lost 2, with 8 bases in between. Germline V gene lookup returns CDR1 SGDLS and CDR2 YYNGEE. The CDR3 loop spans 15 amino acids. The CDR3 here is CASSVLATGANVLTF. CDR3 in DNA: TGTGCCAGCAGCGTGCTAGCAACTGGGGCCAACGTCCTGACTTTC.

This clone was picked up a small number of times. The rearrangement joins TRBV30 to TRBJ2-7, with D perhaps TRBD1 or TRBD2 (5 bases each). CDR1 is GTSNPN, CDR2 SVGIG, per germline (reference sequence). V lost 2 bases and J lost 2, with 13 bases in between. CDR3 length: 14 residues. The CDR3 sequence is CAWSTRLGAYEQYF. For the CDR3, the DNA is TGTGCCTGGAGTACGAGGTTGGGGGCCTACGAGCAGTACTTC.

The chain joins TRBV20-1 to TRBJ1-2; maybe TRBD1 (6 bases). The germline V and J ends were trimmed by 6 bases and 7 bases, with 12 bases remaining between them. The CDR3 is 11 residues long. Germline values: CDR1 DFQATT, CDR2 SNEGSKA (reference sequence). The CDR3 DNA is TGCAGTGCCCCGGGGGCTGGTGGCTACACCTTC. Amino acids: CSAPGAGGYTF.

The rearrangement uses TRBV23-1 and TRBJ1-5; D remains ambiguous. TRBV23-1 is an ORF for which the function is uncertain. This CDR3 comprises 14 residues. V was trimmed by 5 bases and J by 4 bases, leaving 12 bases between them. The CDR3 loop is CASSLTGRNQPQHF. As DNA, the CDR3 is TGCGCCAGCAGTTTGACGGGCAGGAATCAGCCCCAGCATTTT.

The chain couples TRBV7-9 to TRBJ2-1; weak D call: TRBD1 (6 bases). The V and J ends lost 5 bases and 9 bases respectively, with 14 bases between them. The CDR3 totals 13 residues. Germline CDR1 is SEHNR and CDR2 is FQNEAQ (reference sequence). As DNA, the CDR3 is TGTGCCAGCAGCCTGGGGGCGCGGACTGAGCAGTTCTTC. Its translation is CASSLGARTEQFF.

This clone was counted between two and nine times. The V call is TRBV29-1, the J call TRBJ2-7; possibly TRBD1 or TRBD2 for D (5 bases each). Deletions cut 4 bases from V and 6 bases from J, with 16 bases between. The CDR3 extends over 13 amino acids. Germline V gives CDR1 SQVTM, CDR2 ANQGSEA. The chain's CDR3 is CSVVGRLAVEQYF. For the CDR3, the DNA is TGCAGCGTTGTGGGACGGCTGGCCGTCGAGCAGTACTTC.

The chain joins TRBV30 to TRBJ1-5; D gene uncertain. V gave up 2 bases and J gave up 5 bases, with 13 bases separating them. Per germline, CDR1 GTSNPN and CDR2 SVGIG (reference sequence). CDR3 length: 14 residues. In DNA, the CDR3 is TGTGCCTGGAGTCGAAATGTTGGGGATCAGCCCCAGCATTTT. Encoded protein: CAWSRNVGDQPQHF.

This clone was found once. The genes are TRBV28 and TRBJ2-4; a weak D match, TRBD2 (7 bases). V was trimmed by 6 bases and J by 3 bases, leaving 15 bases between them. Germline V gene data show CDR1 as MDHEN and CDR2 as SYDVKM. The CDR3 extends over 15 amino acids. The CDR3 bases are TGTGCCAGCAGCCTACGGGGGGCCATCAAAAACATTCAGTACTTC. Protein sequence: CASSLRGAIKNIQYF.

The CDR3 region has the DNA TGTGCCAGCAGCCCCGACGGGGTTAGCTCCTACGAGCAGTACTTC. It yields the protein CASSPDGVSSYEQYF. The J gene is TRBJ2-7, the V gene TRBV7-2; weak D call: TRBD2 (5 bases). The CDR3 runs to 15 residues. The V end was cut by 5 bases, the J end by 0 bases, with 14 bases between. CDR1 is SGHTA, CDR2 FQGNSA, per germline.

This clone was found a few times. The CDR3 spells CAGQGGPANTGELFF. CDR3 bases: TGTGCCGGACAGGGGGGGCCCGCGAACACCGGGGAGCTGTTTTTT. V is TRBV7-2 and J is TRBJ2-2; 10 positions agree with TRBD1. The length of the CDR3 is 15 residues. Germline trimming cut 11 bases from V and 0 bases from J; bases unmatched to any gene: 6. Germline loops: CDR1 SGHTA, CDR2 FQGNSA.

This clone was seen only a few times. The chain combines TRBV30 with TRBJ1-5; 7 bases are shared with TRBD1. The length of the CDR3 is 15 residues. The V gene's germline CDR1 is GTSNPN and CDR2 SVGIG (reference sequence). V was pared by 2 bases and J by 6 bases, with 10 bases of the junction left unmatched. The CDR3 bases are TGTGCCTGGAGTTTGCGGACAGGAGATACTCAGCCCCAGCATTTT. It codes for CAWSLRTGDTQPQHF.

This clone came up a few times. This chain links TRBV29-1 with TRBJ2-1; TRBD2 matches 7 bases. V was pared by 3 bases and J by 3 bases, with 8 bases of the junction left unmatched. Germline CDR1 is SQVTM and CDR2 is ANQGSEA. The CDR3 runs 15 residues. The CDR3 sequence is CSVDPSGGLYNEQFF. In DNA, the CDR3 is TGCAGCGTTGACCCCTCGGGAGGCCTCTACAATGAGCAGTTCTTC.

This clone has only a few counts. V gene TRBV5-5 combines with J gene TRBJ2-6; tentative D call: TRBD1 (6 bases). The germline gives CDR1 SGHKS, CDR2 YYEKEE (reference sequence). The CDR3 sequence is 15 residues long. Trimming cost V 3 bases and J 2 bases, with 9 bases left between them. CDR3 sequence reads: CASSSQGPGANVLTF. The CDR3 DNA reads TGTGCCAGCAGCTCACAGGGTCCTGGGGCCAACGTCCTGACTTTC.

In this sample, this clone turned up once. This chain links TRBV30 with TRBJ1-5, with 7 positions matching TRBD1. V lost 3 bases, J lost 4 bases, and 3 bases stayed unmatched. The germline gives CDR1 GTSNPN, CDR2 SVGIG (reference sequence). The CDR3 consists of 13 residues. CDR3 bases: TGTGCCTGGAGAGAACAGGGGAATCAGCCCCAGCATTTT. Its translation: CAWREQGNQPQHF.

The CDR3, as DNA: TGTGCCAGCAGCCCGACTGACGGGTGGTGGGAGACCCAGTACTTC. Residues: CASSPTDGWWETQYF. The V call is TRBV7-9, the J call TRBJ2-5; D is unresolved. Trimming shortened V by 5 bases and J by 5 bases, and 18 bases separated the two germline ends. Germline CDR1 SEHNR, CDR2 FQNEAQ (reference sequence). The CDR3 length is 15 residues.

This rearrangement joins TRBV30 to TRBJ1-4, with no clear D. This CDR3 region has 14 residues. Germline assignment: CDR1 GTSNPN and CDR2 SVGIG (reference sequence). V was shortened by 2 bases and J by 5 bases, with 12 bases between the two germline ends. CDR3 sequence: CAWSLLGRNEKLFF. The CDR3 DNA follows: TGTGCCTGGAGTTTGTTGGGGAGGAATGAAAAACTGTTTTTT.

This clone was picked up a small number of times. This chain links TRBV4-1 with TRBJ2-1; no definite D call. The germline V and J ends were trimmed by 3 bases and 1 base, with 13 bases remaining between them. Germline V gene lookup returns CDR1 MGHRA and CDR2 YSYEKL. The CDR3 is made up of 16 amino acids. CDR3 loop: CASSHPAKTSYNEQFF. In DNA form, the CDR3 reads TGCGCCAGCAGCCATCCGGCGAAGACTTCCTACAATGAGCAGTTCTTC.

The rearrangement uses TRBV4-3 and TRBJ2-3; D is uncertain. Trimming took 2 bases from V and 2 from J, leaving 11 bases between them. Germline V CDR1 and CDR2: LGHNA, YSLEER. The CDR3 length is 15 residues. CDR3 residues: CASSQSGKSTDTQYF. As DNA, the CDR3 is TGCGCCAGCAGCCAAAGTGGGAAGTCCACAGATACGCAGTATTTT.

The V call is TRBV9, the J call TRBJ2-1, with 11 nucleotides matching TRBD2. After removal of 4 bases from V and 4 bases from J, the junction contained 7 bases not matched to a gene. Germline V gives CDR1 SGDLS, CDR2 YYNGEE. This CDR3 region has 16 residues. Here the CDR3 DNA reads TGTGCCAGCAGCCGCGAACTAGCGGGAGTATACAATGAGCAGTTCTTC. Amino acids: CASSRELAGVYNEQFF.

The chain is built from TRBV19 and TRBJ2-2; TRBD1 might be the D (5 bases). This CDR3 comprises 13 residues. Deletions cut 5 bases from V and 7 bases from J, with 11 bases between. The germline V gene encodes CDR1 LNHDA and CDR2 SQIVND (reference sequence). This CDR3 is CASSVRVIGELFF. The CDR3 coding sequence is TGTGCCAGTAGTGTCAGGGTTATCGGGGAGCTGTTTTTT.